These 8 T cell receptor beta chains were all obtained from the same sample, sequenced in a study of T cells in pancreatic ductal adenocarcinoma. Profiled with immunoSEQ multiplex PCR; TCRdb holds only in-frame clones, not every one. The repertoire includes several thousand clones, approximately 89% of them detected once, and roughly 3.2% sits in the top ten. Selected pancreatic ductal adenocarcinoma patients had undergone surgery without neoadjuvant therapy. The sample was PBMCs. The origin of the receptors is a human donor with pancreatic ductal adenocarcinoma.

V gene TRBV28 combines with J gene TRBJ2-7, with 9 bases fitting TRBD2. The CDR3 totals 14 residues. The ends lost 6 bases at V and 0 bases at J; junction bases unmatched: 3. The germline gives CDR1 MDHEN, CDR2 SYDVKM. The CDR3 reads CASRTSGTSYEQYF. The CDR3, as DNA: TGTGCCAGCAGGACTAGCGGTACCTCCTACGAGCAGTACTTC.

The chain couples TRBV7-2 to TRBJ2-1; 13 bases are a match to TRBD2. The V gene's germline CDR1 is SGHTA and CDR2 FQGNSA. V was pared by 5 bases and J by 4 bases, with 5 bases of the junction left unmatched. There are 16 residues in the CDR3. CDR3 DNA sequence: TGTGCCAGCAGCCGAAAGACTAGCGGGGGGTACAATGAGCAGTTCTTC. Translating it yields CASSRKTSGGYNEQFF.

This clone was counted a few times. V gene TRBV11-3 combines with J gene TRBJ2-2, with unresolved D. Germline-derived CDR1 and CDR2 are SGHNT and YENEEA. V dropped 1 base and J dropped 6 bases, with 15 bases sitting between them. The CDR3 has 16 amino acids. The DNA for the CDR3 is TGTGCCAGCAGCTTAGGGATGTATTCTAGGCCCGGGGAGCTGTTTTTT. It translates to CASSLGMYSRPGELFF.

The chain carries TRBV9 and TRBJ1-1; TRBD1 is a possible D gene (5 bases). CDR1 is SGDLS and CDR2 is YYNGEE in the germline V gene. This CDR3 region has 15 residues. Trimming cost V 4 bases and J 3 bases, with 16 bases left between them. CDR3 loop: CASSYTGESYTEAFF. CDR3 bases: TGTGCCAGCAGCTACACAGGCGAGTCCTACACTGAAGCTTTCTTT. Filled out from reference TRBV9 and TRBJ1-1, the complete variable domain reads DSGVTQTPKHLITATGQRVTLRCSPRSGDLSVYWYQQSLDQGLQFLIQYYNGEERAKGNILERFSAQQFPDLHSELNLSSLELGDSALYFCASSYTGESYTEAFFGQGTRLTVV.

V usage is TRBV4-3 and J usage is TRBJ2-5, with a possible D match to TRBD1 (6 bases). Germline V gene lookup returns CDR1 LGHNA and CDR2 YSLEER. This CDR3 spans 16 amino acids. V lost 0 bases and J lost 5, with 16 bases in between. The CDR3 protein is CASSQEPAQRGETQYF. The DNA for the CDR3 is TGCGCCAGCAGCCAAGAGCCGGCTCAGAGGGGGGAGACCCAGTACTTC.

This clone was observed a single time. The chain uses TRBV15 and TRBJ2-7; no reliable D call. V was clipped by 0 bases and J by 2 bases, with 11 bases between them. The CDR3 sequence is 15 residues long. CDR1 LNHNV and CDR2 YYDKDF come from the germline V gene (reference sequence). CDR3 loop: CATSRDQAGPYEQYF. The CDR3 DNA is TGTGCCACCAGCAGAGATCAAGCAGGCCCCTACGAGCAGTACTTC.

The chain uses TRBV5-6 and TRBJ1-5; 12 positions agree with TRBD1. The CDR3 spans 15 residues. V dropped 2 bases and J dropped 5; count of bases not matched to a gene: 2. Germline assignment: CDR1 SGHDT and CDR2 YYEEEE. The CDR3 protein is CASSFWDRGHQPQHF. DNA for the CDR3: TGTGCCAGCAGCTTTTGGGACAGGGGGCATCAGCCCCAGCATTTT.

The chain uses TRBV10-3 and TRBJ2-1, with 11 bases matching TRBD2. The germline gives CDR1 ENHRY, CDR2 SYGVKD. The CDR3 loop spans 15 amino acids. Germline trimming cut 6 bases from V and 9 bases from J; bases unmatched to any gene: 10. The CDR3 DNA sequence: TGTGCCATCAGCAGACCGGGACTAGCGGAAATTGAGCAGTTCTTC. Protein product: CAISRPGLAEIEQFF.